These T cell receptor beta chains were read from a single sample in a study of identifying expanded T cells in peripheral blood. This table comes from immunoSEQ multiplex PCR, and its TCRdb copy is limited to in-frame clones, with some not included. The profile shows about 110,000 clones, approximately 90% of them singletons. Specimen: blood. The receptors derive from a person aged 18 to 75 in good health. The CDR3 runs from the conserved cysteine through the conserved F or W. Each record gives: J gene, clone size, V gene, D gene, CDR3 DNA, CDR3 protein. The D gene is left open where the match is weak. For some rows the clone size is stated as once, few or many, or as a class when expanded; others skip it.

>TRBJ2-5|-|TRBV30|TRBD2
TGTGCCTGGAGTTCAGGACTAGCGGGGGTGCAAGAGACCCAGTACTTC
CAWSSGLAGVQETQYF
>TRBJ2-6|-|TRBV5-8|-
TGTGCCAGCTATCGGCATCATCCACAAAGTCGGGCCAACGTCCTGACTTTC
CASYRHHPQSRANVLTF
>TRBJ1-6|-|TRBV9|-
TGTGCCAGCAGCGTAGAACGGGACACGGGTATCCTCCACTTT
CASSVERDTGILHF
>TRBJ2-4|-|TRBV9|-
TGTGCCAGCAGCGTAGGGTTTCCAGATACCATTCAGTACTTC
CASSVGFPDTIQYF
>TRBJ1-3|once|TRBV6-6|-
TGTGCCAGCACGGGCAGCTCTGGAAACACCATATATTTT
CASTGSSGNTIYF
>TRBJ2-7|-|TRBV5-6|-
TGTGCCAGCAGCTCTCTGGATGACGAGCAGTACTTC
CASSSLDDEQYF
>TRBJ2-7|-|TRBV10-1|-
TGCGCCAGCAGTGGACCTAAGGGGGGATCAAAAACCCCACTCTCCTACGAGCAGTACTTC
CASSGPKGGSKTPLSYEQYF
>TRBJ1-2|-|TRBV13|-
TGTGCCAGCAGCTTAGCGTCTGGCAGGGGTAGGGGCTACACCTTC
CASSLASGRGRGYTF
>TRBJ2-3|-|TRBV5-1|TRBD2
TGCGCCAGCACCAGCGGCGGGGGGGCCCCAGATACGCAGTATTTT
CASTSGGGAPDTQYF
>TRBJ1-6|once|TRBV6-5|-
TGTGCCAGCAGTTACGGGCAGGGAGGGTCACCCCTCCACTTT
CASSYGQGGSPLHF
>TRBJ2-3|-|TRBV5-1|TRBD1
TGCGCCAGCAGCTTGGATGGGACAGGGTGGGATATGCAGTATTTT
CASSLDGTGWDMQYF
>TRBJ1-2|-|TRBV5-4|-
TGTGCCAGCAGCTCGACGACACCAGCTAACTATGGCTACACCTTC
CASSSTTPANYGYTF
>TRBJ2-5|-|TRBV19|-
TGTGCCAGTAGTATAGGGGGTACGGTGCTTCAAGAGACCCAGTACTTC
CASSIGGTVLQETQYF
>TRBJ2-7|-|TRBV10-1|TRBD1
TGCGCCAGCAGTGGGGGGGACAGGGGGTACGAGCAGTACTTC
CASSGGDRGYEQYF
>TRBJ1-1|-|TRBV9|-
TGTGCCAGCAGCGTAGGTGAGGGGTGGACCGCTGAAGCTTTCTTT
CASSVGEGWTAEAFF
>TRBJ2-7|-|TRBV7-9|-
TGTGCCAGCCGGCGGCCAGGCGACTCCTACGAGCAGTACTTC
CASRRPGDSYEQYF
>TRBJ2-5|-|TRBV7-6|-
TGTGCCAGCAGCGGCTACGGACTCCTCGAGACCCAGTACTTC
CASSGYGLLETQYF
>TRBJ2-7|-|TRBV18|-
TGTGCCAGCTCACCGGCAGCCCTCTACGAGCAGTACTTC
CASSPAALYEQYF
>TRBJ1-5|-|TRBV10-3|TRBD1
TGTGCCATCAGTGAGTTTCCCGGGACAGGGGGACAGCCCCAGCATTTT
CAISEFPGTGGQPQHF
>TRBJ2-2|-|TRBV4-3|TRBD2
TGCGCCAGCAGCCAAGATAATAGGCCTAGCGGGGGGGCCGGGGAGCTGTTTTTT
CASSQDNRPSGGAGELFF
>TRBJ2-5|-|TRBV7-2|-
TGTGCCAGCAGCTTAGGCCCGGGGGCCCAAGAGACCCAGTACTTC
CASSLGPGAQETQYF
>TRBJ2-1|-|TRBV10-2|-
TGCGCCAGCAGTGAAGATTCGTGGGGGGCATCCTACAATGAGCAGTTCTTC
CASSEDSWGASYNEQFF
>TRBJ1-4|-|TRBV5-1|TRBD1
TGCGCCAGCAGCGCGGGACAGGGGAATGAAAAACTGTTTTTT
CASSAGQGNEKLFF
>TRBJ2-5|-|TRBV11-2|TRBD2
TGTGCCAGCAGCCCGAGGAGGAGCGGGGGGGCCGATGAGACCCAGTACTTC
CASSPRRSGGADETQYF
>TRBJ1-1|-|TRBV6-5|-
TGTGCCAGCAGTTACGTCGTGGGAGGGGGTGAAGCTTTCTTT
CASSYVVGGGEAFF
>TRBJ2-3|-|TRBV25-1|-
TGTGCCAGCAGTGAACGGGACGGGTGGACAGATACGCAGTATTTT
CASSERDGWTDTQYF
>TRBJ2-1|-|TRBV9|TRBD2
TGTGCCAGCAGCGGGAGGAGCGGGGGGGCGGAAAATGAGCAGTTCTTC
CASSGRSGGAENEQFF
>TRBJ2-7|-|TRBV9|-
TGTGCCAGCAGCGTAGTGAGGAGCATTTACGAGCAGTACTTC
CASSVVRSIYEQYF
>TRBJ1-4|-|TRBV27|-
TGTGCCAGCAGTTCCCGGGTAAAGGCGAATGAAAAACTGTTTTTT
CASSSRVKANEKLFF
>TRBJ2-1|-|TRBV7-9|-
TGTGCCAGCAGCTTAGGGGTACAATACAATGAGCAGTTCTTC
CASSLGVQYNEQFF
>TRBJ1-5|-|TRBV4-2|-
TGTGCCAGCAGCCAAGATTCGAACAAACCCCAGCATTTT
CASSQDSNKPQHF
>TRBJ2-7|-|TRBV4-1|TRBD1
TGCGCCAGCAGCCAGGCAATACAGGGGTCCGGGCAGTACTTC
CASSQAIQGSGQYF
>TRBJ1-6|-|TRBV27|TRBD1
TGTGCCAGCAGTGGTTGGACAGGGGGCTCGTCTGAAGTCCGACCCCTCCACTTT
CASSGWTGGSSEVRPLHF
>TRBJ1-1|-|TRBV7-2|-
TGTGCCAGCAGTTTTGAGGGGAACACTGAAGCTTTCTTT
CASSFEGNTEAFF
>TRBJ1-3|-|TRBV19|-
TGTGCCAGTAGTATAGGGGTCTCTGGAAACACCATATATTTT
CASSIGVSGNTIYF
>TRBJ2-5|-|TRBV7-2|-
TGTGCCAGCAGCTTAGTGGGGCGGGCCTCGTACCAAGAGACCCAGTACTTC
CASSLVGRASYQETQYF
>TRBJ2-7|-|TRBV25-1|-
TGTGCCAGCAGTGATTTACAGGACAGTCCCTACGAGCAGTACTTC
CASSDLQDSPYEQYF
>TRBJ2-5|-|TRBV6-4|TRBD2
TGTGCCAGCAGCTGGACTAGCGGGCCCCAAGAGACCCAGTACTTC
CASSWTSGPQETQYF
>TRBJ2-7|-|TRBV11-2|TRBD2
TGTGCCAGCAGCTTGGGGGGGGGACCCTACGAGCAGTACTTC
CASSLGGGPYEQYF
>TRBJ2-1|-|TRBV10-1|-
TGCGCCAGCAGTGAAGGGAAGTACAATGAGCAGTTCTTC
CASSEGKYNEQFF
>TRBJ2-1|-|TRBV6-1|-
TGTGCCAGCAGTGAATGGGCAGGGCCATCCTACAATGAGCAGTTCTTC
CASSEWAGPSYNEQFF
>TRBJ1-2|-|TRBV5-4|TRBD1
TGTGCCAGCAGCTCCCGGGACAGGGGGCAGGGCTACACCTTC
CASSSRDRGQGYTF
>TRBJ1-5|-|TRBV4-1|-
TGCGCCAGCAGCCAAGTGGGGCGAACACGGGGGCAGATTCAGCCCCAGCATTTT
CASSQVGRTRGQIQPQHF
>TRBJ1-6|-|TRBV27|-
TGTGCCAGCAGTTTTCTAGGGAGCTCCTATAATTCACCCCTCCACTTT
CASSFLGSSYNSPLHF
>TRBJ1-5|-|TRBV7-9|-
TGTGCCAGCAGCTTTCGGGGGCATGAGCCCCAGCATTTT
CASSFRGHEPQHF
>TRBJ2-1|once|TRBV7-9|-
TGTGCCAGCAGCCCGCGGACAAGCTCAATAATCAATGAGCAGTTCTTC
CASSPRTSSIINEQFF
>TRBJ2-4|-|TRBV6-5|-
TGTGCCAGCAGTTACTTGAAGCAGGGGTCAAGTGACATTCAGTACTTC
CASSYLKQGSSDIQYF
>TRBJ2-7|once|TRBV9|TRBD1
TGTGCCAGCAGCCCAGACTACAGGGGGTCCCCCTCCTACGAGCAGTACTTC
CASSPDYRGSPSYEQYF
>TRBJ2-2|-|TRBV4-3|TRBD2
TGCGCCAGCAGGGGGGGCGGGGAAGCGGGGGGGCAGAGCGGGGAGCTGTTTTTT
CASRGGGEAGGQSGELFF
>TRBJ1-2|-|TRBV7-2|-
TGTGCCAGCAGCTTATTTGGGGTGGGCTATGGCTACACCTTC
CASSLFGVGYGYTF
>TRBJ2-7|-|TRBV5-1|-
TGCGCCAGCAGCTGGGGGGACAGCTACGAGCAGTACTTC
CASSWGDSYEQYF
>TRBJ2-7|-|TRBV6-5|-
TGTGCCAGCAGTTACTCGAATATCATGGACGAGCAGTACTTC
CASSYSNIMDEQYF
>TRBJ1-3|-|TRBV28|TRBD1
TGTGCCAGCAGTTTATATGGGGCTTACAGGGGCTCTGGAAACACCATATATTTT
CASSLYGAYRGSGNTIYF